This T cell receptor (beta chain) was captured in a study of prognosis after radiotherapy for stage I lung cancer. Amplification of the TCR beta CDR3 (from genomic DNA) was done by two-round multiplex PCR. Initially, in first-round PCR, primers specific to each TRBV and TRBJ gene were used. TCRdb fed the multiplex PCR reads into MiXCR, producing one record per CDR3 protein. The data hold about 17,000 distinct CDR3 sequences, with more than 15% observed a single time. This clonotype was seen ten or more times. CDR3 length equals 17 residues. Germline assignment: CDR1 DFQATT and CDR2 SNEGSKA (reference sequence). J lost 2 bases, V lost 3 bases, and 6 bases had no gene match.

This chain joins TRBV20-1 and TRBJ2-1; TRBD2 matches 14 bases. The receptor comes from a donor of 50 years or more with non-small cell lung cancer. Material: PBMCs, obtained before or after stereotactic body radiation therapy (not recorded which). CDR3 sequence: CSASFRTSGRTYNEQFF. CDR3 nucleotide sequence: TGCAGTGCTAGTTTCAGGACTAGCGGGAGGACCTACAATGAGCAGTTCTTC.